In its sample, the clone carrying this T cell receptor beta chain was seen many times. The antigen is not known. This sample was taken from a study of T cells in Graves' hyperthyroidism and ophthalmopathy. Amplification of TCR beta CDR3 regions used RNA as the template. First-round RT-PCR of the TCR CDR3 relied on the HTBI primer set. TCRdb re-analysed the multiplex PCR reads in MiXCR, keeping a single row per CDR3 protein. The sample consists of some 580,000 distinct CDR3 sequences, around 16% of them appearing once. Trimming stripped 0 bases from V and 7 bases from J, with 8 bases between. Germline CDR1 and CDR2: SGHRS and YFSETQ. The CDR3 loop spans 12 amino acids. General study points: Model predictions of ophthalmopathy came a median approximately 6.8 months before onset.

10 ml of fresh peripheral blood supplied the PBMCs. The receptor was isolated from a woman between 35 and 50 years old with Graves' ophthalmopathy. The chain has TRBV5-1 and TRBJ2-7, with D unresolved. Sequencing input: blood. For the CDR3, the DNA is TGCGCCAGCAGCTTGGAGGTGGGGGAGCAGTACTTC. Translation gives CASSLEVGEQYF. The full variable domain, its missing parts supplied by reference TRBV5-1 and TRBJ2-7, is KAGVTQTPRYLIKTRGQQVTLSCSPISGHRSVSWYQQTPGQGLQFLFEYFSETQRNKGNFPGRFSGRQFSNSRSEMNVSTLELGDSALYLCASSLEVGEQYFGPGTRLTVT.